The 30 T cell receptor beta chains given below trace back to one sample, sequenced in a study of T-cell memory formation after mild COVID-19 (dated by TCRdb to about 2021). Library preparation used 5' RACE. Sequencing instrument: Illumina NovaSeq 6000. The public sequencing data were trimmed at Q25 with fastp and processed into clonotypes with MiXCR by TCRdb, which kept only in-frame beta chains. Rows merge per CDR3 protein into single entries with the most common DNA and genes. In this sample the table shows around 400,000 distinct CDR3 sequences, approximately 24% of which occur a single time. The top ten clones comprise around 8.7% of the sample. The material sequenced was PBMCs or a T cell subset sorted from them (not recorded which). The receptors come from an adult woman who had mild COVID-19 (a few samples of this study predate the infection). The sample titles of this study are shuffled in the database, so cell type and time point are left out; the donor was told from shared clones.

The rearrangement links TRBV5-6 to TRBJ1-5, with 7 bases identical to TRBD1. Germline V lookup: CDR1 SGHDT, CDR2 YYEEEE. Germline trimming cut 4 bases from V and 5 bases from J; bases unmatched to any gene: 12. The CDR3 length is 16 residues. For the CDR3, the DNA is TGTGCCAGCAGCATTGGTGTACAGGGGACATATCAGCCCCAGCATTTT. It translates to CASSIGVQGTYQPQHF.

This clonotype was seen a few times. V is TRBV12-3 or TRBV12-4 and J is TRBJ2-4; TRBD2 matches 8 bases. The CDR3 is made up of 15 amino acids. The junction had 15 bases not matched to a gene; V was cut back by 8 bases and J by 9 bases. For the CDR3, the DNA is TGTGCCAGCCGGCCAGCGGGGGCCGTAAGGGGCATTCAGTACTTC. This sequence encodes CASRPAGAVRGIQYF.

This clonotype was observed many times. This chain uses TRBV4-1 with TRBJ2-1, with D possibly being TRBD1 (7 bases). The CDR3 covers 19 residues. V dropped 1 base and J dropped 7 bases, with 26 bases sitting between them. Germline-derived CDR1 and CDR2 are MGHRA and YSYEKL. The CDR3 spells CASSQVLFGRGPTGNEQFF. The CDR3 DNA reads TGCGCCAGCAGCCAAGTTTTGTTTGGTCGGGGGCCGACAGGGAATGAGCAGTTCTTC.

This clonotype was seen only a few times. V is TRBV12-3 or TRBV12-4 and J is TRBJ2-2, with 11 bases matching TRBD2. Unmatched junction bases numbered 13, after V lost 3 bases and J lost 4 bases. The CDR3 spans 19 residues. CDR3 coding DNA: TGTGCCAGCAGTTTCATTTGGGCCGGGACTAGCGGCTCCACCGGGGAGCTGTTTTTT. Translation gives CASSFIWAGTSGSTGELFF.

This chain joins TRBV12-3 or TRBV12-4 and TRBJ2-7, with D unresolved. This CDR3 contains 13 residues. V lost 6 bases to trimming and J lost 2 bases, with 11 bases between them. In DNA, the CDR3 is TGTGCCAGCAGCCCAACCGGGCCCTACGAGCAGTACTTC. Translation gives CASSPTGPYEQYF.

This clonotype was recorded at least ten times. The chain carries TRBV12-3 or TRBV12-4 and TRBJ2-7; the D is unclear. This CDR3 comprises 13 residues. V dropped 5 bases and J dropped 1 base, with 9 bases sitting between them. The CDR3 spells CASSQYPSYEQYF. The CDR3 coding sequence is TGTGCCAGCAGTCAGTACCCGTCCTACGAGCAGTACTTC.

CDR3 loop: CAWSVRGLNTEAFF. In nucleotides, the CDR3 is TGTGCCTGGAGTGTACGGGGACTGAACACTGAAGCTTTCTTT. The genes are TRBV30 and TRBJ1-1, with D tentatively TRBD1 (5 bases). V was shortened by 0 bases and J by 0 bases, with 8 bases between the two germline ends. Germline CDR1 GTSNPN, CDR2 SVGIG (reference sequence). This CDR3 spans 14 amino acids.

The V gene is TRBV6-5, the J gene TRBJ1-2, with unresolved D. This CDR3 region has 13 residues. Germline lookup yields CDR1 MNHEY and CDR2 SVGAGI. Trimming shortened V by 6 bases and J by 4 bases, and 12 bases separated the two germline ends. DNA for the CDR3: TGTGCCAGCAGAAACGACGTATTCTATGGCTACACCTTC. Translation: CASRNDVFYGYTF.

The rearrangement uses TRBV7-9 and TRBJ2-2, with 7 bases lining up with TRBD2. Trimming removed 6 bases from V and 4 bases from J; junction bases left unmatched: 5. This CDR3 is 14 amino acids long. The germline V gene encodes CDR1 SEHNR and CDR2 FQNEAQ (reference sequence). CDR3 coding DNA: TGTGCCAGCAGACGGGGGGATGGCACCGGGGAGCTGTTTTTT. Translated, it gives CASRRGDGTGELFF.

This clonotype has a handful of counts. The chain has TRBV4-1 and TRBJ2-1; 10 positions agree with TRBD2. This CDR3 is 16 amino acids long. The junction had 9 bases not matched to a gene; V was cut back by 1 base and J by 9 bases. CDR1 and CDR2 (germline): MGHRA, YSYEKL. The CDR3 coding sequence is TGCGCCAGCAGCCAAGGGAGCGGGGGGGCCACCGGTGAGCAGTTCTTC. Translated: CASSQGSGGATGEQFF.

The chain carries TRBV11-1 and TRBJ2-1, with 7 bases that match TRBD2. The CDR3 spans 14 residues. The V gene's germline CDR1 is SGHAT and CDR2 FQDESV (reference sequence). V gave up 3 bases and J gave up 6 bases; unmatched junction bases: 5. This chain's CDR3 is CASSFPAGFNEQFF. In nucleotides, the CDR3 is TGTGCCAGCAGCTTTCCAGCGGGGTTCAATGAGCAGTTCTTC.

The V gene is TRBV5-1, the J gene TRBJ2-5; weak D call: TRBD1 (5 bases). Trimming removed 5 bases from V and 5 bases from J, with 13 bases in between. CDR3 length equals 13 residues. The germline V gene has CDR1 SGHRS and CDR2 YFSETQ. CDR3 in amino acids: CASSWQGQETQYF. CDR3 sequence (DNA): TGCGCCAGCAGTTGGCAGGGTCAGGAGACCCAGTACTTC.

The gene calls are TRBV4-2 and TRBJ2-7; D uncertain. Germline loops: CDR1 LGHNA, CDR2 YNFKEQ. The CDR3 sequence is 16 residues long. Trimming removed 4 bases at V and 6 bases at J, with 22 bases between. The CDR3 coding sequence is TGTGCCAGCAGCCCCGGGCCGAATCATGCCTCGGGCGAGCAGTACTTC. This translates into CASSPGPNHASGEQYF.

The chain is built from TRBV7-9 and TRBJ1-5; 7 nucleotides align to TRBD1. The ends lost 1 base at V and 6 bases at J; junction bases unmatched: 6. The CDR3 is made up of 15 amino acids. Germline CDR1 reads SEHNR; CDR2 reads FQNEAQ (reference sequence). The CDR3, as DNA: TGTGCCAGCAGCTTAGATGGGACAGTAGGTCAGCCCCAGCATTTT. The encoded protein is CASSLDGTVGQPQHF.

This clonotype was recorded at least ten times. The gene calls are TRBV20-1 and TRBJ2-1; 11 nucleotides align to TRBD2. The CDR3 consists of 14 residues. CDR1 is DFQATT, CDR2 SNEGSKA, per germline (reference sequence). V lost 6 bases and J lost 8; bases outside the gene matches: 9. The CDR3 DNA reads as TGCAGTGCGAGACCACTAGCGGGAGTCTATGAGCAGTTCTTC. This gives the protein CSARPLAGVYEQFF.

This clonotype turned up a few times. The chain recombines TRBV5-1 with TRBJ2-4; D is possibly TRBD1 or TRBD2 (7 bases each). CDR3 length equals 16 residues. Germline V lookup: CDR1 SGHRS, CDR2 YFSETQ. Deletions cut 4 bases from V and 1 base from J, with 15 bases between. The CDR3 DNA reads as TGCGCCAGCAGCGGCACAGGGGAGGGGGCCAAAAACATTCAGTACTTC. Its translation is CASSGTGEGAKNIQYF.

This clonotype appeared a few times. The chain is built from TRBV7-9 and TRBJ1-2; no definite D call. This CDR3 contains 13 residues. V lost 2 bases to trimming and J lost 4 bases, with 8 bases between them. Germline CDR1 is SEHNR and CDR2 is FQNEAQ (reference sequence). CDR3 region: CASSLREGYGYTF. The DNA for the CDR3 is TGTGCCAGCAGCTTACGTGAGGGCTATGGCTACACCTTC.

This clonotype was observed a few times. The chain carries TRBV2 and TRBJ2-3; D remains unclear. The ends were cut back, 3 bases at V and 9 bases at J, with 10 bases in the middle. Germline lookup yields CDR1 SNHLY and CDR2 FYNNEI. The CDR3 is 12 amino acids. CDR3 DNA: TGTGCCAGCAGTGAGCGTGGGGTCACGCAGTATTTT. It specifies CASSERGVTQYF.

The chain carries TRBV6-6 and TRBJ2-3; D possibly corresponds to TRBD2 (5 bases). Germline V gene sequence: CDR1 MNHNY, CDR2 SVGAGI (reference sequence). The CDR3 has 15 amino acids. V lost 0 bases to trimming and J lost 2 bases, with 9 bases between them. The CDR3 nucleotides read TGTGCCAGCAGTTACTCTAGCGACTTCACAGATACGCAGTATTTT. Amino acids: CASSYSSDFTDTQYF.

The table lists this clonotype with a few counts. V and J are TRBV7-9 and TRBJ2-5; D ambiguous. Germline-derived CDR1 and CDR2 are SEHNR and FQNEAQ (reference sequence). With 5 bases removed from V and 3 bases from J, the gap between germline ends came to 19 bases. The CDR3 spans 16 residues. CDR3 region: CASSPLVRDMEETQYF. The CDR3 DNA is TGTGCCAGCAGCCCCTTAGTCAGAGACATGGAAGAGACCCAGTACTTC.

The CDR3: CSARGLIREETQYF. The DNA of the CDR3 is TGCAGTGCTAGAGGCCTAATCAGGGAAGAGACCCAGTACTTC. The rearrangement uses TRBV20-1 and TRBJ2-5; TRBD1 is a possible D gene (5 bases). Germline assignment: CDR1 DFQATT and CDR2 SNEGSKA (reference sequence). The CDR3 has 14 amino acids. With 1 base removed from V and 3 bases from J, the gap between germline ends came to 12 bases.

This clonotype was seen many times. The chain employs TRBV12-3 or TRBV12-4 and TRBJ2-5, with 11 bases fitting TRBD2. V gave up 1 base and J gave up 4 bases; unmatched junction bases: 5. The CDR3 extends over 16 amino acids. The CDR3 DNA reads TGTGCCAGCAGTTTAGGTCTAGCGGGGGGTATAGAGACCCAGTACTTC. This sequence encodes CASSLGLAGGIETQYF.

This chain joins TRBV21-1 and TRBJ2-3; the DNA was not compared with TRBD2, the D call given in the table. TRBV21-1 is a documented pseudogene. This CDR3 region has 15 residues. The CDR3 reads CASGRLAAPRDTQYF. CDR3 coding DNA: TGTGCCAGCGGCAGACTAGCGGCCCCACGGGATACGCAGTATTTT.

In its sample, this clonotype was seen a few times. The V call is TRBV5-6, the J call TRBJ2-7; 14 bases are a match to TRBD2. Per the germline V gene, CDR1 is SGHDT and CDR2 is YYEEEE. Germline trimming cut 6 bases from V and 5 bases from J; bases unmatched to any gene: 10. CDR3 length: 16 residues. As DNA, the CDR3 is TGTGCCAGCATCAATGCGGGACTAGCGGGAGATCACGAGCAGTACTTC. It is translated as CASINAGLAGDHEQYF.

In DNA, the CDR3 is TGCGCCAGCAGCGGGGATGGTGTCTCCTACAATGAGCAGTTCTTC. It translates to CASSGDGVSYNEQFF. The gene calls are TRBV4-1 and TRBJ2-1; no firm D call. Germline assignment: CDR1 MGHRA and CDR2 YSYEKL. The CDR3 spans 15 residues. V was trimmed by 5 bases and J by 0 bases, leaving 11 bases between them.

The gene calls are TRBV18 and TRBJ2-5, with unresolved D. V was pared by 3 bases and J by 4 bases, with 9 bases between. Germline assignment: CDR1 KGHSH and CDR2 LQKENI. This CDR3 spans 13 amino acids. The CDR3: CASSPIVRETQYF. The CDR3 DNA reads TGTGCCAGCTCACCTATAGTCCGAGAGACCCAGTACTTC.

The CDR3 is CASSQDLGTGELFF. In nucleotides, the CDR3 is TGTGCCAGCAGCCAAGATCTGGGTACCGGGGAGCTGTTTTTT. The rearrangement links TRBV3-1 to TRBJ2-2; D is undetermined. Trimming cost V 0 bases and J 5 bases, with 7 bases left between them. The germline V gene has CDR1 LGHDT and CDR2 YNNKEL (reference sequence). This CDR3 contains 14 residues.

This clonotype was seen a handful of times. The V gene is TRBV6-6, the J gene TRBJ2-3, with D uncertain. The CDR3 length is 12 residues. Between the trimmed V and J ends, which lost 5 bases and 3 bases, there was a span of 6 bases. Germline lookup yields CDR1 MNHNY and CDR2 SVGAGI (reference sequence). CDR3 residues: CASSKWTDTQYF. CDR3 in DNA: TGTGCCAGCAGTAAATGGACAGATACGCAGTATTTT.

V usage is TRBV12-3 or TRBV12-4 and J usage is TRBJ2-7, with D perhaps matching TRBD1 (6 bases). Between the trimmed V and J ends, which lost 6 bases and 2 bases, there was a span of 11 bases. This CDR3 spans 13 amino acids. In nucleotides, the CDR3 is TGTGCCAGCAGAGGAACAGGGCCCTACGAGCAGTACTTC. Translation: CASRGTGPYEQYF.

The chain has TRBV12-3 or TRBV12-4 and TRBJ1-2, with unresolved D. V lost 3 bases and J lost 1, with 9 bases in between. The CDR3 has 14 residues. The CDR3 here is CASSFGPRNYGYTF. The CDR3 region has the DNA TGTGCCAGCAGTTTTGGCCCGCGTAACTATGGCTACACCTTC.